A single sample is the source of the 26 T cell receptor beta chains below, sequenced in a study of blood T cell repertoires in COVID-19 (dated by TCRdb to 2018 to 2021). Libraries were built with the immunoSEQ multiplex PCR assay. In its TCRdb copy, this immuneACCESS table keeps in-frame sequences only and misses some clones. Where compared with another copy, unresolved V genes explain less than half of these, and the others have no known cause. Here the sample has about 270,000 clones; 80% to 90% occur a single time. The top ten clones comprise around 2% of the sample. The sequenced material came from PBMCs or T cells enriched from blood (not recorded which). The receptors derive from a woman aged 18-29 years who had recovered from COVID-19.

The chain joins TRBV5-6 to TRBJ1-6, with 7 bases matching TRBD1. J gave up 7 bases and V 5 bases, and 18 bases lay outside the gene matches. Germline CDR1 and CDR2: SGHDT and YYEEEE. This CDR3 is built from 18 residues. CDR3 region: CASRPTAGGLTRNSPLHF. CDR3 DNA: TGTGCCAGCAGGCCGACTGCAGGGGGGCTAACAAGGAATTCACCCCTCCACTTT.

This clone was counted once. Written as DNA, the CDR3 is TGTGCCAGCAGCTTGCCTGGCGGAACAGATACGCAGTATTTT. This sequence encodes CASSLPGGTDTQYF. V and J are TRBV5-6 and TRBJ2-3, with D uncertain. CDR1 is SGHDT, CDR2 YYEEEE, per germline. This CDR3 has 14 amino acids. V lost 1 base and J lost 3, with 9 bases in between.

This chain joins TRBV5-1 and TRBJ1-1; 10 bases are a match to TRBD1. This CDR3 spans 14 amino acids. The ends lost 7 bases at V and 4 bases at J; junction bases unmatched: 7. From germline, CDR1 is SGHRS and CDR2 YFSETQ. CDR3 sequence: CASGTGDIGTEAFF. In DNA form, the CDR3 reads TGCGCCAGCGGGACAGGGGATATCGGCACTGAAGCTTTCTTT. Complete variable domain (other parts from reference TRBV5-1 and TRBJ1-1): KAGVTQTPRYLIKTRGQQVTLSCSPISGHRSVSWYQQTPGQGLQFLFEYFSETQRNKGNFPGRFSGRQFSNSRSEMNVSTLELGDSALYLCASGTGDIGTEAFFGQGTRLTVV.

This clone has only one observation. The gene calls are TRBV13 and TRBJ2-7, with D hard to call. Trimming removed 5 bases from V and 4 bases from J, with 12 bases in between. Germline-derived CDR1 and CDR2 are PRHDT and FYEKMQ (reference sequence). CDR3 size: 13 residues. Written as DNA, the CDR3 is TGTGCCAGCAGCCCTACCCGGTGGTACGAGCAGTACTTC. Translation gives CASSPTRWYEQYF.

The chain carries TRBV24-1 and TRBJ2-3; possible D gene TRBD1, 5 bases. Germline CDR1 reads KGHDR; CDR2 reads SFDVKD. V dropped 4 bases and J dropped 7 bases, with 23 bases sitting between them. This CDR3 has 17 amino acids. The CDR3 coding sequence is TGTGCCACCAGTGACTCCCGCCCGACAGTGGGGTGGAATACGCAGTATTTT. Amino acid sequence: CATSDSRPTVGWNTQYF.

In this sample, this clone turned up once. The V gene is TRBV3-1 (or the pseudogene TRBV3-2), the J gene TRBJ2-7; D might be TRBD1 (5 bases). Germline V CDR1 and CDR2: LGHDT, YNNKEL (reference sequence). Trimming stripped 4 bases from V and 2 bases from J, with 9 bases between. CDR3 length: 13 residues. The chain's CDR3 is CASSRTDTYEQYF. The CDR3 bases are TGTGCCAGCAGCCGGACGGACACCTACGAGCAGTACTTC.

The J gene is TRBJ1-4, the V gene TRBV6-1; D ambiguous. This CDR3 has 16 residues. Trimming removed 0 bases from V and 0 bases from J, with 8 bases in between. The germline V gene has CDR1 MNHNS and CDR2 SASEGT. The CDR3 protein is CASSEAGVATNEKLFF. The CDR3 bases are TGTGCCAGCAGTGAAGCCGGGGTAGCAACTAATGAAAAACTGTTTTTT.

The chain joins TRBV28 to TRBJ2-7; D unclear. Trimming left V 3 bases short and J 3 bases short, with 6 bases between. This CDR3 contains 12 residues. Germline CDR1 and CDR2: MDHEN and SYDVKM. CDR3: CASSFQNYEQYF. Here the CDR3 DNA reads TGTGCCAGCAGTTTTCAGAACTACGAGCAGTACTTC.

V is TRBV9 and J is TRBJ2-2, with D uncertain. This CDR3 comprises 14 residues. Trimming shortened V by 4 bases and J by 3 bases, and 10 bases separated the two germline ends. The germline V gene encodes CDR1 SGDLS and CDR2 YYNGEE. CDR3 nucleotide sequence: TGTGCCAGCAGCACTCTCAGGTACACCGGGGAGCTGTTTTTT. The encoded protein is CASSTLRYTGELFF. Full variable domain (missing parts from reference TRBV9 and TRBJ2-2): DSGVTQTPKHLITATGQRVTLRCSPRSGDLSVYWYQQSLDQGLQFLIQYYNGEERAKGNILERFSAQQFPDLHSELNLSSLELGDSALYFCASSTLRYTGELFFGEGSRLTVL.

The V gene is TRBV7-9, the J gene TRBJ1-1; D is unclear. V lost 2 bases and J lost 2, with 12 bases in between. The CDR3 runs 15 residues. From germline, CDR1 is SEHNR and CDR2 FQNEAQ (reference sequence). The CDR3 nucleotides read TGTGCCAGCAGCTTATTAGGTGCAGGTAACACTGAAGCTTTCTTT. This sequence encodes CASSLLGAGNTEAFF.

The chain combines TRBV3-1 (or the pseudogene TRBV3-2) with TRBJ2-5; TRBD2 agrees at 15 bases. The CDR3 spans 17 residues. The V segment lost 5 bases and the J segment 4 bases; nucleotides outside the gene matches: 8. The germline gives CDR1 LGHDT, CDR2 YNNKEL (reference sequence). CDR3: CASSGEGLAGGGETQYF. The CDR3 nucleotides are TGTGCCAGCAGCGGTGAGGGACTAGCGGGGGGTGGAGAGACCCAGTACTTC.

The V call is TRBV28, the J call TRBJ2-1, with D perhaps TRBD1 (7 bases). The germline V gene has CDR1 MDHEN and CDR2 SYDVKM. The CDR3 runs 14 residues. V lost 2 bases, J lost 7 bases, and 12 bases lay in between. The CDR3 spells CASSLGGTANEQFF. CDR3 DNA: TGTGCCAGCAGTTTAGGGGGGACAGCTAATGAGCAGTTCTTC.

This clone was picked up one time. The V gene is TRBV9, the J gene TRBJ2-7, with 8 bases fitting TRBD1. With 3 bases clipped from V and 4 bases from J, the junction kept 3 bases outside the gene matches. Germline V gene lookup returns CDR1 SGDLS and CDR2 YYNGEE. CDR3 size: 13 residues. CDR3 bases: TGTGCCAGCAGCGGGACAGGGTATTACGAGCAGTACTTC. Translating it yields CASSGTGYYEQYF.

This chain connects TRBV7-9 to TRBJ2-2, with 10 bases lining up with TRBD2. Germline CDR1 reads SEHNR; CDR2 reads FQNEAQ (reference sequence). The CDR3 consists of 19 residues. Losses at the gene ends were 1 base for V and 1 base for J; bases not matched to a gene: 9. The CDR3 region has the DNA TGTGCCAGCAGCTTAGTTGGCCTAGCGGGGGTCCTGAACACCGGGGAGCTGTTTTTT. The encoded protein is CASSLVGLAGVLNTGELFF.

J is TRBJ2-1 and V is TRBV7-9; TRBD2 matches 8 bases. Germline values: CDR1 SEHNR, CDR2 FQNEAQ (reference sequence). V lost 6 bases, J lost 7 bases, and 5 bases stayed unmatched. This CDR3 has 13 residues. The CDR3 DNA sequence: TGTGCCAGCAGAAGCGGGGGCGGAAATGAGCAGTTCTTC. Protein: CASRSGGGNEQFF.

V usage is TRBV4-1 and J usage is TRBJ2-7, with 7 nucleotides matching TRBD1. The CDR3 consists of 15 residues. Germline V gene sequence: CDR1 MGHRA, CDR2 YSYEKL. J lost 3 bases, V lost 1 base, and 6 bases had no gene match. CDR3 sequence (DNA): TGCGCCAGCAGCCAAGGAGCTGGGACAGTCTACGAGCAGTACTTC. Translation: CASSQGAGTVYEQYF.

The rearrangement uses TRBV28 and TRBJ2-7, with 8 bases that match TRBD1. This CDR3 has 16 amino acids. Trimming at V came to 5 bases and at J to 0 bases, leaving 9 bases not matched to a gene. CDR1 and CDR2 (germline): MDHEN, SYDVKM. CDR3 in DNA: TGTGCCAGCAGTCCCGCTGGGGACAGGACCTCCTACGAGCAGTACTTC. This sequence encodes CASSPAGDRTSYEQYF. Complete variable domain (other parts from reference TRBV28 and TRBJ2-7): DVKVTQSSRYLVKRTGEKVFLECVQDMDHENMFWYRQDPGLGLRLIYFSYDVKMKEKGDIPEGYSVSREKKERFSLILESASTNQTSMYLCASSPAGDRTSYEQYFGPGTRLTVT.

V is TRBV6-5 and J is TRBJ1-2, with 10 bases fitting TRBD1. The CDR3 contains 14 residues. Per the germline V gene, CDR1 is MNHEY and CDR2 is SVGAGI. The trim removed 6 bases at V and 5 bases at J, leaving 6 bases unmatched. In DNA, the CDR3 is TGTGCCAGCAGCGGGGACAGGGGCTTTTATGGCTACACCTTC. Residues: CASSGDRGFYGYTF.

The V call is TRBV11-2, the J call TRBJ1-1; 7 nucleotides match TRBD1. V shed 3 bases, J shed 3 bases, and the junction held 1 base outside the gene matches. Per germline, CDR1 SGHAT and CDR2 FQNNGV. There are 13 residues in the CDR3. The DNA for the CDR3 is TGTGCCAGCAGCTTCACAGGGGACACTGAAGCTTTCTTT. Translated, it gives CASSFTGDTEAFF.

The V and J genes are TRBV9 and TRBJ2-5; maybe TRBD2 (7 bases). V was clipped by 4 bases and J by 5 bases, with 18 bases between them. Germline assignment: CDR1 SGDLS and CDR2 YYNGEE. The CDR3 contains 15 residues. The CDR3, as DNA: TGTGCCAGCAGCTTGGAGTGGGGGAGGGGGGAGACCCAGTACTTC. It yields the protein CASSLEWGRGETQYF.

The V gene is TRBV4-2, the J gene TRBJ2-1, with TRBD2 matching over 10 bases. Germline CDR1 is LGHNA and CDR2 is YNFKEQ. The CDR3 is 18 amino acids. V lost 3 bases and J lost 7; bases outside the gene matches: 15. This CDR3 is CASSQENHLLAGKNEQFF. Here the CDR3 DNA reads TGTGCCAGCAGCCAGGAAAACCACTTACTAGCGGGGAAGAATGAGCAGTTCTTC.

The rearrangement uses TRBV27 and TRBJ2-7; D may be TRBD2 (7 bases). This CDR3 comprises 16 residues. CDR1 and CDR2 (germline): MNHEY, SMNVEV (reference sequence). The V end lost 5 bases, the J end lost 4 bases, and 21 bases lay between the germline ends. The CDR3 nucleotides are TGTGCCAGCAGTGCAAACGCGGGGGCCTCTATTTACGAGCAGTACTTC. This gives the protein CASSANAGASIYEQYF.

The chain recombines TRBV5-5 with TRBJ1-5, with 7 bases matching TRBD1. The CDR3 consists of 15 residues. With V trimmed by 4 bases and J by 0 bases, 4 bases remained unmatched. Germline V lookup: CDR1 SGHKS, CDR2 YYEKEE (reference sequence). CDR3 protein: CASSAGTASNQPQHF. As DNA, the CDR3 is TGTGCCAGCAGCGCGGGGACAGCTAGCAATCAGCCCCAGCATTTT.

This chain uses TRBV27 with TRBJ1-2, with TRBD1 as a possible D gene (5 bases). Germline loops: CDR1 MNHEY, CDR2 SMNVEV (reference sequence). V lost 0 bases and J lost 4, with 9 bases in between. The CDR3 is made up of 14 amino acids. The CDR3 reads CASSLSQGAYGYTF. The CDR3, as DNA: TGTGCCAGCAGTTTATCGCAGGGCGCCTATGGCTACACCTTC.

V and J are TRBV27 and TRBJ2-7; perhaps TRBD1 as D (6 bases). V lost 6 bases to trimming and J lost 3 bases, with 18 bases between them. Germline CDR1 and CDR2: MNHEY and SMNVEV (reference sequence). There are 15 residues in the CDR3. The CDR3 nucleotides read TGTGCCAGCAGGGGGCTGGGGGCCTCAAACTACGAGCAGTACTTC. Translation gives CASRGLGASNYEQYF.

This chain uses TRBV18 with TRBJ1-1; TRBD1 aligns across 10 bases. This CDR3 comprises 16 residues. The germline V gene has CDR1 KGHSH and CDR2 LQKENI. The ends lost 2 bases at V and 5 bases at J; junction bases unmatched: 8. For the CDR3, the DNA is TGTGCCAGCTCACCAATAAGACAGGGGGCAGGGACTGAAGCTTTCTTT. Translation: CASSPIRQGAGTEAFF.